This T cell receptor beta chain was captured in a study of cytomegalovirus exposure and HLA in healthy donors. Study-wide background: Genotyping of some 400 donors showed that approximately 83% belonged to the Caucasian-associated ancestry cluster. Findings of the study overall: Indistinguishable V segments such as TRBV6-2 and TRBV6-3 were excluded. Association of approximately 18,000 TCR beta sequences with HLA alleles was found at 0.05 false discovery rate in a later analysis.

The CDR3 is made up of 14 amino acids. Looked up from germline, CDR1 is KGHSH and CDR2 is LQKENI. V was clipped by 3 bases and J by 4 bases, with 12 bases between them. To note about this clone: The antigen is unknown.

With 60 Vbeta and 13 Jbeta primers, the PCR was carried out. Only in-frame clones appear in the TCRdb table, and some are missing; sequencing was by immunoSEQ multiplex PCR. The sample shows more than 150,000 clones, 70% to 80% of them seen only once. The origin of this receptor is a man between 40 and 49 years old in good health and CMV-seronegative. V is TRBV18 and J is TRBJ1-1, with a possible D match to TRBD1 (6 bases). The sequencing input was PBMCs. The CDR3 spells CASSPQDSRTEAFF. The DNA for the CDR3 is TGTGCCAGCTCACCGCAGGACAGTCGCACTGAAGCTTTCTTT.